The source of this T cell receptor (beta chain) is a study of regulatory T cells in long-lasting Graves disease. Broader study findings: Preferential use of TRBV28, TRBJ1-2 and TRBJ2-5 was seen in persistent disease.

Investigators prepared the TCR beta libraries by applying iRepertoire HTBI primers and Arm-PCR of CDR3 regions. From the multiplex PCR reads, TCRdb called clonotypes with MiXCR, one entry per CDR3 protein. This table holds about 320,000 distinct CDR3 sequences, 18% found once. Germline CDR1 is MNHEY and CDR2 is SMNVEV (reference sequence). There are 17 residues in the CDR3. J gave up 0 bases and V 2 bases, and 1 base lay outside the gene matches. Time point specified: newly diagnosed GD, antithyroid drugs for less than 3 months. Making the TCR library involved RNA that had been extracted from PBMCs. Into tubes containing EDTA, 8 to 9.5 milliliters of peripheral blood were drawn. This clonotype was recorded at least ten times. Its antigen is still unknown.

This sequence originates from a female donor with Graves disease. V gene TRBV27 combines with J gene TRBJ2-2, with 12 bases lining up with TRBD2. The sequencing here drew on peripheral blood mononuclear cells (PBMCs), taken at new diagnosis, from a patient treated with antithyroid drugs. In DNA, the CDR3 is TGTGCCAGCAGTTTAGGACTAGCGGGATCGAACACCGGGGAGCTGTTTTTT. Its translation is CASSLGLAGSNTGELFF.